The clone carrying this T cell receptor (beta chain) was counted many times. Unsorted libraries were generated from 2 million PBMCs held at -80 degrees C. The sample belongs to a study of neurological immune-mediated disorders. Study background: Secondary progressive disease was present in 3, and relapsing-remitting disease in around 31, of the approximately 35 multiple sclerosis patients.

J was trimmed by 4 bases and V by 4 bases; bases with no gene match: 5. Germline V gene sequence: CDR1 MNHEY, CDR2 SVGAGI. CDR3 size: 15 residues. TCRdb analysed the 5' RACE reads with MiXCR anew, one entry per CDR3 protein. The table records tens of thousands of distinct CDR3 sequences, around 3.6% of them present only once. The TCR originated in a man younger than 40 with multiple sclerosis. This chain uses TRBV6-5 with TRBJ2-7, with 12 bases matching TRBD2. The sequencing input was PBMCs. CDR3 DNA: TGTGCCAGCAGTTCCCGACTAGCGGGAGCTTACGAGCAGTACTTC. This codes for CASSSRLAGAYEQYF.